This T cell receptor beta chain is drawn from a study of blood T cell repertoires in COVID-19. Recruited during active infection, patients (from Seattle) were subsequently followed longitudinally. Germline assignment: CDR1 MNHEY and CDR2 SVGAGI. Trimming took 4 bases from V and 4 from J, leaving 13 bases between them. The CDR3 totals 15 residues. TCRdb's copy holds only in-frame clones and misses some; the assay was immunoSEQ multiplex PCR. The sample gives 150,000 to 200,000 clones, about 92% of which show up once; 2% is in the top ten. The V gene is TRBV6-5, the J gene TRBJ2-2, with a tentative D call TRBD2 (5 bases). The specimen sequenced was peripheral blood. The sequence came from a woman aged 60-75 years with COVID-19, enrolled during active disease. The DNA of the CDR3 is TGTGCCAGCAGTTTCGGACGAGGGAGCACCGGGGAGCTGTTTTTT. It translates to CASSFGRGSTGELFF.